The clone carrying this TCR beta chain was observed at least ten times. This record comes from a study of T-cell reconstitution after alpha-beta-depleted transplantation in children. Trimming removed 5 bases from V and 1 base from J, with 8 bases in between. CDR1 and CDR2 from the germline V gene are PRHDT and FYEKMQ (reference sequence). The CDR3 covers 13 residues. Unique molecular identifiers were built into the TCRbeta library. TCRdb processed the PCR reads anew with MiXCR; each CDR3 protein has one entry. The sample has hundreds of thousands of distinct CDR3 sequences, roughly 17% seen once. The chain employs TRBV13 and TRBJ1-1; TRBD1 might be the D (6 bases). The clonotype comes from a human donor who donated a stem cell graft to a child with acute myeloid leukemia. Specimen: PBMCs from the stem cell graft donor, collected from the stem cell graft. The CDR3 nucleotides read TGTGCCAGCAGCGCGGACAGGAACACTGAAGCTTTCTTT. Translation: CASSADRNTEAFF.